Listed here is a single T cell receptor beta chain. Its target is unknown. The data belong to a study of T cells after yellow fever vaccination. Study at large: In the case of low-cell-number fractions, SMART-Seq v4 Ultra Low Input was used for preparation. Findings and limits, study-wide: Abundant bulk-population clonotypes could contaminate the FACS-sorted repertoires. Reappearance after the booster was observed for most primary-vaccination clones (roughly 96% CD4, roughly 88% CD8).

With 5 bases clipped from V and 6 bases from J, the junction kept 1 base outside the gene matches. The CDR3 is made up of 13 amino acids. Template-switching 5'RACE yielded the TCR cDNA; a universal primer site and UMIs were added in the process. TCRdb processed the 5' RACE reads anew with MiXCR; each CDR3 protein has one entry. The sample has about 550,000 distinct CDR3 sequences; approximately 21% are singletons. Sequences were derived from PBMCs, sampled 15 days after the yellow fever booster vaccination. The clonotype was recovered from a young man who received the YFV17D yellow fever vaccine. This chain connects TRBV12-3 or TRBV12-4 to TRBJ2-2, with 9 bases aligning to TRBD2. The CDR3 DNA reads TGTGCCAGCAGTCGACTAGCGGCCGGGGAGCTGTTTTTT. Amino acid sequence: CASSRLAAGELFF.